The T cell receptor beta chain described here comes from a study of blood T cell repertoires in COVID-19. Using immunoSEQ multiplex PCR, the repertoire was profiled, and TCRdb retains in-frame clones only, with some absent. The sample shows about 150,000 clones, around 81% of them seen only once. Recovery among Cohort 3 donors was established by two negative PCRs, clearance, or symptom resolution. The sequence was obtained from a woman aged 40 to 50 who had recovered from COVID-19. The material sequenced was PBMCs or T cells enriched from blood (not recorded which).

The CDR3 loop is CASTFLAGVNEQFF. The CDR3, as DNA: TGTGCCAGTACCTTCCTAGCGGGGGTGAATGAGCAGTTCTTC. The rearrangement uses TRBV19 and TRBJ2-1; 10 bases map to TRBD2. Germline V gene sequence: CDR1 LNHDA, CDR2 SQIVND (reference sequence). The J segment lost 7 bases and the V segment lost 7 bases, leaving 7 bases of the junction unmatched. The CDR3 is made up of 14 amino acids.